This record concerns one T cell receptor beta chain sequence. Its antigen is unknown. Trimming took 0 bases from V and 5 from J; bases not matched to a gene: 5. This CDR3 has 16 amino acids. Germline V gene data show CDR1 as SGHTA and CDR2 as FQGTGA. The data are from a study of CD8 T cells in ankylosing spondylitis. Study-wide results and limits: What appeared characteristic of ankylosing spondylitis blood was a TCR beta motif of 7 or 8 highly homologous variants. The clones that were linked to disease were reported to be significantly enriched in matched synovial fluid samples from ankylosing spondylitis patients. Earlier work had already found some motif variants in reactive arthritis synovial fluid and blood.

By quantitative 5'-RACE with molecular barcodes, the TCR beta libraries were made. A single record per CDR3 protein comes from TCRdb applying MiXCR to the 5' RACE reads. The sample has fewer than 350,000 distinct CDR3 sequences; around 10% are singletons. This clonotype originated in a female donor with ankylosing spondylitis or in good health (not recorded which). The sample comprised blood, either unsorted or a sorted T cell fraction (not recorded which). The rearrangement uses TRBV7-3 and TRBJ2-1; the match to TRBD2 covers 9 bases. The CDR3 reads CASSLTLAGDHNEQFF. In nucleotides, the CDR3 is TGTGCCAGCAGCTTAACGTTAGCGGGGGACCACAATGAGCAGTTCTTC.